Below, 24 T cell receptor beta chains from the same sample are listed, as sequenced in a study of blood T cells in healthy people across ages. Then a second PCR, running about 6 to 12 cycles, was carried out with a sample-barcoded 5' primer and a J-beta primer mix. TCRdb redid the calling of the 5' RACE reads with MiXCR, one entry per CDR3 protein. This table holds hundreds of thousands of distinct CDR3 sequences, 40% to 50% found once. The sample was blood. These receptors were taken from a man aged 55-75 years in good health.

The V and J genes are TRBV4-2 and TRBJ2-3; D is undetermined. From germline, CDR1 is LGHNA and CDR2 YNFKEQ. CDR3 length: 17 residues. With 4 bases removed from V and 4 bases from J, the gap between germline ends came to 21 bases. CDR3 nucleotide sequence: TGTGCCAGCAGCCGCCGCCTGGCTGGCCCCGAGGCAGATACGCAGTATTTT. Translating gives CASSRRLAGPEADTQYF.

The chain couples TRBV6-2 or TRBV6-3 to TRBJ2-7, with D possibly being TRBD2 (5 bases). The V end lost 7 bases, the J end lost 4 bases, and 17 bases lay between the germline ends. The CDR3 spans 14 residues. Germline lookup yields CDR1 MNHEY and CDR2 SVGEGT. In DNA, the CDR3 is TGTGCCAGCACTCAGGACTCCTTCTTTTACGAGCAGTACTTC. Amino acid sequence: CASTQDSFFYEQYF.

The CDR3 region is CASRPYRDNQPQHF. Written as DNA, the CDR3 is TGTGCCAGCAGACCCTACAGGGACAATCAGCCCCAGCATTTT. The V and J genes are TRBV6-6 and TRBJ1-5; weak D call: TRBD1 (6 bases). V lost 6 bases and J 3 bases, leaving 12 bases between the germline ends. The CDR3 is 14 residues long. Germline V lookup: CDR1 MNHNY, CDR2 SVGAGI (reference sequence).

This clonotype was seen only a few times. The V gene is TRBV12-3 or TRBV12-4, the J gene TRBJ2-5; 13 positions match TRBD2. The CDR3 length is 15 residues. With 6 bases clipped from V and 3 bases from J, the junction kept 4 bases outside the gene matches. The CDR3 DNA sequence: TGTGCCAGCAGAACTAGCGGGGGGGGAAAAGAGACCCAGTACTTC. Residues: CASRTSGGGKETQYF.

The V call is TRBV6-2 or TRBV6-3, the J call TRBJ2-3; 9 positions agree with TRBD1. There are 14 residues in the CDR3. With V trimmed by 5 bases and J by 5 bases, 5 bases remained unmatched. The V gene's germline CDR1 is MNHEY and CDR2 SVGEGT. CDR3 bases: TGTGCCAGCAGTATAGGACAGGGGATAGATACGCAGTATTTT. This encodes CASSIGQGIDTQYF.

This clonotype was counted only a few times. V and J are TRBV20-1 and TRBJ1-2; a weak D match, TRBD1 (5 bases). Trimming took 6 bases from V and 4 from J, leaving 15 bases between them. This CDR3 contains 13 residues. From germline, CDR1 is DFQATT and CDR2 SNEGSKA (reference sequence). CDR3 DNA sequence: TGCAGTGCCCAGACAGCGGACTTCTATGGCTACACCTTC. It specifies CSAQTADFYGYTF.

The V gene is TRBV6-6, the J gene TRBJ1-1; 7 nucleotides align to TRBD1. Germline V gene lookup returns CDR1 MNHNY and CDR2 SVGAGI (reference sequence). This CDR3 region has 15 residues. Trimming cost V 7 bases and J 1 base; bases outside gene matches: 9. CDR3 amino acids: CASNQGGGQNTEAFF. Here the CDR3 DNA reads TGTGCCAGCAATCAGGGGGGGGGACAGAACACTGAAGCTTTCTTT.

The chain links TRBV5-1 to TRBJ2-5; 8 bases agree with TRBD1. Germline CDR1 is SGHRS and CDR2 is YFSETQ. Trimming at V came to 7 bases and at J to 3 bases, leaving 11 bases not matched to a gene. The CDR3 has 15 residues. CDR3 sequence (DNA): TGCGCCAGCGGGCGACAGGGGAGGATAGAAGAGACCCAGTACTTC. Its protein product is CASGRQGRIEETQYF.

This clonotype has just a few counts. CDR3: CASSSPGTGKLYEQYF. CDR3 coding DNA: TGTGCCAGCAGCTCTCCCGGGACGGGGAAGTTGTACGAGCAGTACTTC. The rearrangement links TRBV6-2 or TRBV6-3 to TRBJ2-7, with D tentatively TRBD1 or TRBD2 (5 bases each). Germline assignment: CDR1 MNHEY and CDR2 SVGEGT. Trimming cost V 6 bases and J 4 bases, with 22 bases left between them. CDR3 length: 16 amino acids.

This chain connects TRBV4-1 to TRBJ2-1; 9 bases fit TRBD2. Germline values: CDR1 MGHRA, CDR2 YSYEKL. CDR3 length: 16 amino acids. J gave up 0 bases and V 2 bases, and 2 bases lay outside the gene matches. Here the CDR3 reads CASSQLSGSSYNEQFF. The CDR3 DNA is TGCGCCAGCAGCCAACTTAGCGGGAGCTCCTACAATGAGCAGTTCTTC.

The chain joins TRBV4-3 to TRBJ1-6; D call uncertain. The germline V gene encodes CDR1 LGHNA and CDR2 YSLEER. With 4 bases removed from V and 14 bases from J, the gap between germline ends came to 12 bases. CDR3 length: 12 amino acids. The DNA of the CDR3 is TGCGCCAGCAGCCCCTACTCGGGTACCCTCCACTTT. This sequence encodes CASSPYSGTLHF.

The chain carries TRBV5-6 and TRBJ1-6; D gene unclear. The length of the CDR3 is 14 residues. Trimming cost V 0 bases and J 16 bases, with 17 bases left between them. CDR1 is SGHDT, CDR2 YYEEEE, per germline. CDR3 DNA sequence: TGTGCCAGCAGCTTGGGACGGCCCCCTCCCACTCTCCACTTT. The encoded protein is CASSLGRPPPTLHF.

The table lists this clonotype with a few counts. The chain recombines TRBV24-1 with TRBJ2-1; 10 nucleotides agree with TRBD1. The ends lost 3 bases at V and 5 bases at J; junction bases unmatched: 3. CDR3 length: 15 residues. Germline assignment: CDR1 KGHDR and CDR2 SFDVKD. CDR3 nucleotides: TGTGCCACCAGTGATCCCGGGACAGGGGACAATGAGCAGTTCTTC. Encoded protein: CATSDPGTGDNEQFF.

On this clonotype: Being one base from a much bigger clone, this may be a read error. The CDR3 loop is CASNMGQSGYEQYF. The CDR3 nucleotides read TGTGCCAGTAATATGGGACAGTCTGGCTACGAGCAGTACTTC. The rearrangement uses TRBV6-5 and TRBJ2-7; 7 bases fit TRBD1. Germline-derived CDR1 and CDR2 are MNHEY and SVGAGI. The CDR3 runs 14 residues. V shed 9 bases and J 3 bases; nucleotides not matched to a gene: 11.

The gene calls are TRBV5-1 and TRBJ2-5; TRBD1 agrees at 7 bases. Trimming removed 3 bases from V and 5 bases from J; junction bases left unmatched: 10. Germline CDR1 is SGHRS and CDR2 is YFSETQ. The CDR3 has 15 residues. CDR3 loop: CASSSSDRVLETQYF. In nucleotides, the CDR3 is TGCGCCAGCAGCTCTTCAGACAGGGTTCTCGAGACCCAGTACTTC.

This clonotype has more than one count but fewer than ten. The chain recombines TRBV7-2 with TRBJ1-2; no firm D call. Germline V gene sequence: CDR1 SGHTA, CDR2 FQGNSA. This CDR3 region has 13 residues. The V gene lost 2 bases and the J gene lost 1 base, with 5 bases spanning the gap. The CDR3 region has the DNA TGTGCCAGCAGCTTATTTGATAACTATGGCTACACCTTC. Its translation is CASSLFDNYGYTF.

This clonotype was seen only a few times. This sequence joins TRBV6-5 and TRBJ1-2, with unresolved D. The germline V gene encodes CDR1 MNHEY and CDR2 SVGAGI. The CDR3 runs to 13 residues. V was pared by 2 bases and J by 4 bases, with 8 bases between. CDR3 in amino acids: CASSYNSVYGYTF. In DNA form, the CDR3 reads TGTGCCAGCAGTTACAACAGCGTCTATGGCTACACCTTC.

The CDR3 region has the DNA TGCAGTGCTAGAGATGCCAGGGGAACCTACAATGAGCAGTTCTTC. Protein sequence: CSARDARGTYNEQFF. The chain recombines TRBV20-1 with TRBJ2-1; D perhaps matches TRBD1 (6 bases). With 0 bases removed from V and 2 bases from J, the gap between germline ends came to 11 bases. The CDR3 spans 15 residues. Looked up from germline, CDR1 is DFQATT and CDR2 is SNEGSKA (reference sequence).

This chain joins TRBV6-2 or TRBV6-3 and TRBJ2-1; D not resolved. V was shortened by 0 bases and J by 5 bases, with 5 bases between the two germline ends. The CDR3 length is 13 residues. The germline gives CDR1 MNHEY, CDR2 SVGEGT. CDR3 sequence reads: CASSYSENNEQFF. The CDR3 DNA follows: TGTGCCAGCAGTTACTCGGAAAACAATGAGCAGTTCTTC.

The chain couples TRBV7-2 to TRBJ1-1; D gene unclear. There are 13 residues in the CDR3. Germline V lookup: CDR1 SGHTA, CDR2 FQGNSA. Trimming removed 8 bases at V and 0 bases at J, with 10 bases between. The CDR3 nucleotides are TGTGCCAGCCACGGTCAGATGAACACTGAAGCTTTCTTT. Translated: CASHGQMNTEAFF.

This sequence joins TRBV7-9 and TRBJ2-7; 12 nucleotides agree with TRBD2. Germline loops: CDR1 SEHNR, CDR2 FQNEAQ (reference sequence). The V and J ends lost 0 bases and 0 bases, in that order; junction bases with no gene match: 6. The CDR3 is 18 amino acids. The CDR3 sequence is CASSLARTSGAHSYEQYF. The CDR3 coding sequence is TGTGCCAGCAGCTTAGCTCGGACTAGCGGGGCCCACTCCTACGAGCAGTACTTC. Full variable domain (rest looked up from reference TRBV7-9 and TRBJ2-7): DTGVSQNPRHKITKRGQNVTFRCDPISEHNRLYWYRQTLGQGPEFLTYFQNEAQLEKSRLLSDRFSAERPKGSFSTLEIQRTEQGDSAMYLCASSLARTSGAHSYEQYFGPGTRLTVT.

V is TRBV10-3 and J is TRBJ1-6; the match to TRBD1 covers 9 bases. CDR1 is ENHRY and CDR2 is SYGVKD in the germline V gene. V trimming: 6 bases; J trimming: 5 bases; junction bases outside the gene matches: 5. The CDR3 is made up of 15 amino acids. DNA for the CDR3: TGTGCCATCAGGACCGGGACAGGGAATAATTCACCCCTCCACTTT. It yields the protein CAIRTGTGNNSPLHF.

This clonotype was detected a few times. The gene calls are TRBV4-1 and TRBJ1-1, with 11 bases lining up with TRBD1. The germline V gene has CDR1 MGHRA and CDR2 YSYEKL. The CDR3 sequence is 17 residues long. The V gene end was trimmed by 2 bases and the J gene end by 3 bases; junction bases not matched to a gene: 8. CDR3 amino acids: CASSQPQGQGGDTEAFF. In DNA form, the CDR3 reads TGCGCCAGCAGCCAACCTCAGGGACAGGGGGGAGACACTGAAGCTTTCTTT.

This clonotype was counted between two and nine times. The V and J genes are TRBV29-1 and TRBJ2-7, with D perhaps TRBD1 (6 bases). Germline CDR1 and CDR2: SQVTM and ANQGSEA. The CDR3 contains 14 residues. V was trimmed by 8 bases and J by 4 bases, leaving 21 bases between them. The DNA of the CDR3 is TGCAGCACACGTTCAACGGGACAACCATACGAGCAGTACTTC. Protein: CSTRSTGQPYEQYF.